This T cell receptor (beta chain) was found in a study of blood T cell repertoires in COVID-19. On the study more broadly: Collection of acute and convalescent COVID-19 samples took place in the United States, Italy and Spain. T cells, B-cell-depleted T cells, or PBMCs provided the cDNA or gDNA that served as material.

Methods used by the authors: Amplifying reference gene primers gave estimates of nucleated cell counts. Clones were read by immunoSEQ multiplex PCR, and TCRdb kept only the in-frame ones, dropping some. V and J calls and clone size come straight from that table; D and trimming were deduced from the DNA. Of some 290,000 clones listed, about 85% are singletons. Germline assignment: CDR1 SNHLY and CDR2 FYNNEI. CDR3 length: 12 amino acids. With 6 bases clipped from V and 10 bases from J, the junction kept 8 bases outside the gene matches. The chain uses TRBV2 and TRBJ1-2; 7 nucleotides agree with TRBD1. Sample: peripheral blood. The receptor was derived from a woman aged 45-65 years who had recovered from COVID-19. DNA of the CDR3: TGTGCCAGCAGCCGACAGGGATTAGACTACACCTTC. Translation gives CASSRQGLDYTF. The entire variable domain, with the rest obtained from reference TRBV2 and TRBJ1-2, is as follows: EPEVTQTPSHQVTQMGQEVILRCVPISNHLYFYWYRQILGQKVEFLVSFYNNEISEKSEIFDDQFSVERPDGSNFTLKIRSTKLEDSAMYFCASSRQGLDYTFGSGTRLTVV.